This T cell receptor (beta chain) derives from a study of T-cell memory formation after mild COVID-19. As for the study in general: TCR clusters were mostly confined to one donor each.

Points from the study as a whole: Contracting CD4+ clones lay largely in CM and EM, with CD8+ ones residing in EMRA. Several responding clones turned up in pre-infection memory, indicating that cross-reactive memory may have taken part.

The CDR3 is 13 residues long. As for this clonotype: What it binds is unknown.

Each CDR3 protein gets one entry after TCRdb re-called the 5' RACE reads with MiXCR. The repertoire holds 100,000 to 150,000 distinct CDR3 sequences, with approximately 16% as singletons. The sequencing input was PBMCs or a T cell subset sorted from them (not recorded which). This TCR derives from an adult woman who had mild COVID-19 (a few samples of this study predate the infection). Cell type and time point are not known. The chain employs TRBV21-1 and TRBJ2-3. TRBV21-1 constitutes a pseudogene. The CDR3 DNA is TGTGCCAGCAGACCACCTCACACAGATACGCAGTATTTT. This codes for CASRPPHTDTQYF.